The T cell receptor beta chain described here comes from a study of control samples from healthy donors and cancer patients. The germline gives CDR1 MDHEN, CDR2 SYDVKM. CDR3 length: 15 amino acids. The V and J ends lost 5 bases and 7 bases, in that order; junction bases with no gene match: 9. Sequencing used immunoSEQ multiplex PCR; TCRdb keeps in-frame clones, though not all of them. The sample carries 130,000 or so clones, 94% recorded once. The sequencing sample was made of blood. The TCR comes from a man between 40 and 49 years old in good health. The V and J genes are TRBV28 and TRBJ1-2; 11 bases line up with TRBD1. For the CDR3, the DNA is TGTGCCAGCAGTACCTGGACAGGGGGCGTCTCTGGCTACACCTTC. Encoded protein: CASSTWTGGVSGYTF.